These T cell receptor beta chains were read from a single sample in a study of blood T cell repertoires in COVID-19. Clones were sequenced by immunoSEQ multiplex PCR, and TCRdb holds only the in-frame ones, with some missing. The data hold fewer than 60,000 clones, with more than 85% observed a single time. Sequenced sample: peripheral blood. The source is a man in his 60s with COVID-19, enrolled during active disease. The CDR3 runs from the conserved cysteine through the conserved F or W. A D gene is named only where the DNA matches it firmly. Size is stated for part of the rows, as once, few or many counts, or as a class when the clone is expanded.

d_gene: -; j_gene: TRBJ1-1; abundance: -; v_gene: TRBV30; CDR3aa: CAWSYAGNTEAFF; CDR3nt: TGTGCCTGGAGTTACGCAGGGAACACTGAAGCTTTCTTT
d_gene: TRBD2; j_gene: TRBJ2-3; abundance: -; v_gene: TRBV11-2; CDR3aa: CASSRLAQAGSQYF; CDR3nt: TGTGCCAGCAGCCGACTAGCCCAGGCGGGTTCGCAGTATTTT
d_gene: TRBD1; j_gene: TRBJ2-7; abundance: -; v_gene: TRBV29-1; CDR3aa: CSIRDRGQYEQYF; CDR3nt: TGCAGCATACGGGACAGGGGGCAATACGAGCAGTACTTC
d_gene: -; j_gene: TRBJ2-7; abundance: -; v_gene: TRBV3-1/TRBV3-2; CDR3aa: CASSQAYEQYF; CDR3nt: TGTGCCAGCAGCCAAGCGTACGAGCAGTACTTC
d_gene: -; j_gene: TRBJ1-2; abundance: once; v_gene: TRBV4-3; CDR3aa: CASSQGQYYGYTF; CDR3nt: TGCGCCAGCAGCCAAGGGCAATACTATGGCTACACCTTC
d_gene: TRBD1; j_gene: TRBJ1-4; abundance: -; v_gene: TRBV7-9; CDR3aa: CASSDRGREKLFF; CDR3nt: TGTGCCAGCAGCGACAGGGGGCGTGAAAAACTGTTTTTT
d_gene: -; j_gene: TRBJ2-2; abundance: -; v_gene: TRBV29-1; CDR3aa: CSVAPTRTGELFF; CDR3nt: TGCAGCGTTGCCCCCACGAGGACCGGGGAGCTGTTTTTT
d_gene: TRBD1; j_gene: TRBJ1-5; abundance: -; v_gene: TRBV30; CDR3aa: CAWSVGTGGQPQHF; CDR3nt: TGTGCCTGGAGCGTCGGGACAGGGGGTCAGCCCCAGCATTTT
d_gene: TRBD2; j_gene: TRBJ2-2; abundance: -; v_gene: TRBV10-3; CDR3aa: CAISVGTSGTNTGELFF; CDR3nt: TGTGCCATCAGTGTCGGGACTAGCGGGACGAACACCGGGGAGCTGTTTTTT
d_gene: -; j_gene: TRBJ1-6; abundance: -; v_gene: TRBV9; CDR3aa: CASSVDPRGYDSPLHF; CDR3nt: TGTGCCAGCAGCGTAGACCCCCGGGGGTACGATTCACCCCTCCACTTT
d_gene: -; j_gene: TRBJ1-6; abundance: -; v_gene: TRBV19; CDR3aa: CASTEDSYNSPLHF; CDR3nt: TGTGCCAGTACGGAAGACAGTTATAATTCACCCCTCCACTTT
d_gene: TRBD2; j_gene: TRBJ2-5; abundance: -; v_gene: TRBV5-1; CDR3aa: CASSLTSGGAGETQYF; CDR3nt: TGCGCCAGCAGCTTGACTAGCGGGGGGGCCGGCGAGACCCAGTACTTC
d_gene: -; j_gene: TRBJ1-2; abundance: -; v_gene: TRBV21-1; CDR3aa: CASSKGTGTAGYTF; CDR3nt: TGTGCCAGCAGCAAAGGGACAGGGACGGCTGGCTACACCTTC
d_gene: -; j_gene: TRBJ2-3; abundance: -; v_gene: TRBV6-5; CDR3aa: CASSLSRDTQYF; CDR3nt: TGTGCCAGCAGCCTGAGTCGAGATACGCAGTATTTT
d_gene: -; j_gene: TRBJ1-1; abundance: -; v_gene: TRBV6-5; CDR3aa: CASNMGPRVNTEAFF; CDR3nt: TGTGCCAGCAACATGGGTCCACGGGTGAACACTGAAGCTTTCTTT
d_gene: TRBD1; j_gene: TRBJ1-6; abundance: few; v_gene: TRBV20-1; CDR3aa: CSASKGTGDSPLHF; CDR3nt: TGCAGTGCTAGTAAAGGGACAGGGGATTCACCCCTCCACTTT
d_gene: -; j_gene: TRBJ2-2; abundance: -; v_gene: TRBV10-3; CDR3aa: CAISSTGELFF; CDR3nt: TGTGCCATCTCGAGCACCGGGGAGCTGTTTTTT
d_gene: -; j_gene: TRBJ1-2; abundance: -; v_gene: TRBV27; CDR3aa: CASRQSPANYGYTF; CDR3nt: TGTGCCAGCAGACAGAGTCCAGCTAACTATGGCTACACCTTC
d_gene: TRBD1; j_gene: TRBJ1-2; abundance: once; v_gene: TRBV7-3; CDR3aa: CASRGGTGTSYTF; CDR3nt: TGTGCCAGCCGCGGCGGGACAGGGACCTCCTACACCTTC
d_gene: -; j_gene: TRBJ1-3; abundance: -; v_gene: TRBV6-5; CDR3aa: CASSYSIRGYGNTIYF; CDR3nt: TGTGCCAGCAGTTACTCGATCAGGGGTTATGGAAACACCATATATTTT
d_gene: -; j_gene: TRBJ1-1; abundance: -; v_gene: TRBV27; CDR3aa: CASSSQGVVTEAFF; CDR3nt: TGTGCCAGCAGTTCACAGGGTGTGGTCACTGAAGCTTTCTTT
d_gene: TRBD1; j_gene: TRBJ2-1; abundance: -; v_gene: TRBV9; CDR3aa: CASSPGQGPYNEQFF; CDR3nt: TGTGCCAGCAGCCCCGGACAGGGTCCCTACAATGAGCAGTTCTTC
d_gene: -; j_gene: TRBJ2-7; abundance: -; v_gene: TRBV28; CDR3aa: CASSLSLYEQYF; CDR3nt: TGTGCCAGCAGTTTATCCCTCTACGAGCAGTACTTC
d_gene: TRBD2; j_gene: TRBJ2-7; abundance: -; v_gene: TRBV19; CDR3aa: CASSKGLAYEQYF; CDR3nt: TGTGCCAGTAGTAAGGGACTAGCTTACGAGCAGTACTTC
d_gene: TRBD1; j_gene: TRBJ2-6; abundance: -; v_gene: TRBV5-1; CDR3aa: CASSPGTAGANVLTF; CDR3nt: TGCGCCAGCAGCCCCGGGACAGCTGGGGCCAACGTCCTGACTTTC
d_gene: -; j_gene: TRBJ2-6; abundance: once; v_gene: TRBV18; CDR3aa: CASSEPGSGANVLTF; CDR3nt: TGTGCCAGCTCGGAACCCGGGTCGGGGGCCAACGTCCTGACTTTC
d_gene: -; j_gene: TRBJ2-7; abundance: -; v_gene: TRBV28; CDR3aa: CASSPPGSFPYEQYF; CDR3nt: TGTGCCAGCAGTCCCCCGGGGAGTTTCCCCTACGAGCAGTACTTC
d_gene: TRBD1; j_gene: TRBJ2-7; abundance: -; v_gene: TRBV27; CDR3aa: CASSHDRGPNEQYF; CDR3nt: TGTGCCAGCAGTCATGACAGGGGGCCTAACGAGCAGTACTTC
d_gene: TRBD2; j_gene: TRBJ2-1; abundance: -; v_gene: TRBV10-1; CDR3aa: CASSETSGGEQFF; CDR3nt: TGCGCCAGCAGTGAAACTAGCGGGGGTGAGCAGTTCTTC
d_gene: TRBD1; j_gene: TRBJ1-6; abundance: -; v_gene: TRBV19; CDR3aa: CASSMEGGTGYSPLHF; CDR3nt: TGTGCCAGTAGTATGGAGGGGGGGACAGGGTACTCACCCCTCCACTTT
d_gene: TRBD2; j_gene: TRBJ2-6; abundance: -; v_gene: TRBV14; CDR3aa: CASSHLLAGGPTGANVLTF; CDR3nt: TGTGCCAGCAGCCACCTACTAGCGGGAGGGCCTACTGGGGCCAACGTCCTGACTTTC
d_gene: -; j_gene: TRBJ1-1; abundance: once; v_gene: TRBV20-1; CDR3aa: CSARQGAF; CDR3nt: TGCAGTGCTAGACAAGGGGCATTT
d_gene: -; j_gene: TRBJ1-5; abundance: -; v_gene: TRBV29-1; CDR3aa: CSVTEGNQPQHF; CDR3nt: TGCAGCGTCACAGAAGGCAATCAGCCCCAGCATTTT
d_gene: -; j_gene: TRBJ2-7; abundance: -; v_gene: TRBV7-9; CDR3aa: CASSSRTVRGGEQYF; CDR3nt: TGTGCCAGCAGCTCGAGGACAGTCCGAGGGGGCGAGCAGTACTTC
d_gene: TRBD1; j_gene: TRBJ1-4; abundance: -; v_gene: TRBV2; CDR3aa: CASRRVGGQNEKLFF; CDR3nt: TGTGCCAGCAGGAGGGTGGGGGGACAGAATGAAAAACTGTTTTTT
d_gene: TRBD1; j_gene: TRBJ2-1; abundance: -; v_gene: TRBV11-3; CDR3aa: CASSLGTGGPGLDNEQFF; CDR3nt: TGTGCCAGCAGCTTAGGGACAGGGGGACCGGGACTCGACAATGAGCAGTTCTTC
d_gene: TRBD1; j_gene: TRBJ2-2; abundance: -; v_gene: TRBV2; CDR3aa: CASTSDRVGTGELFF; CDR3nt: TGTGCCAGCACTTCGGACAGGGTTGGCACCGGGGAGCTGTTTTTT
d_gene: -; j_gene: TRBJ2-1; abundance: -; v_gene: TRBV7-9; CDR3aa: CASSLEWGARERHNEQFF; CDR3nt: TGTGCCAGCAGCTTAGAATGGGGGGCGCGGGAGCGTCACAATGAGCAGTTCTTC
d_gene: TRBD2; j_gene: TRBJ2-2; abundance: -; v_gene: TRBV10-3; CDR3aa: CAIKRGANTGELFF; CDR3nt: TGTGCCATCAAACGGGGGGCGAACACCGGGGAGCTGTTTTTT
d_gene: -; j_gene: TRBJ2-7; abundance: once; v_gene: TRBV21-1; CDR3aa: CASSSQTGESYEQYF; CDR3nt: TGTGCCAGCAGCAGCCAGACAGGGGAATCCTACGAGCAGTACTTC
d_gene: TRBD1; j_gene: TRBJ1-4; abundance: -; v_gene: TRBV12-3/TRBV12-4; CDR3aa: CASRGQGNEKLFF; CDR3nt: TGTGCCAGCAGAGGACAGGGGAATGAAAAACTGTTTTTT
d_gene: -; j_gene: TRBJ1-5; abundance: once; v_gene: TRBV6-6; CDR3aa: CASSFGHIDQPQHF; CDR3nt: TGTGCCAGCAGTTTTGGACACATAGATCAGCCCCAGCATTTT
d_gene: -; j_gene: TRBJ1-5; abundance: -; v_gene: TRBV19; CDR3aa: CASRISGRDQPQHF; CDR3nt: TGTGCCAGTAGGATCAGTGGTCGGGATCAGCCCCAGCATTTT
d_gene: -; j_gene: TRBJ2-5; abundance: once; v_gene: TRBV7-2; CDR3aa: CASNPTGQETQYF; CDR3nt: TGTGCCAGCAACCCGACAGGTCAAGAGACCCAGTACTTC
d_gene: TRBD1; j_gene: TRBJ2-2; abundance: -; v_gene: TRBV5-1; CDR3aa: CASTRTGGGTGELFF; CDR3nt: TGCGCCAGCACCCGGACAGGGGGTGGTACCGGGGAGCTGTTTTTT
d_gene: TRBD1; j_gene: TRBJ1-1; abundance: -; v_gene: TRBV29-1; CDR3aa: CSVKQGANTEAFF; CDR3nt: TGCAGCGTTAAACAGGGGGCAAACACTGAAGCTTTCTTT
d_gene: TRBD1; j_gene: TRBJ1-1; abundance: -; v_gene: TRBV19; CDR3aa: CASERQGLLNTEAFF; CDR3nt: TGTGCCAGCGAAAGACAGGGTCTCTTGAACACTGAAGCTTTCTTT
d_gene: -; j_gene: TRBJ1-1; abundance: -; v_gene: TRBV12-3/TRBV12-4; CDR3aa: CASSLSSEAFF; CDR3nt: TGTGCCAGCAGTTTGAGTTCTGAAGCTTTCTTT
d_gene: TRBD1; j_gene: TRBJ1-5; abundance: -; v_gene: TRBV18; CDR3aa: CASSSGTGNQPQHF; CDR3nt: TGTGCCAGCTCATCAGGGACAGGGAATCAGCCCCAGCATTTT
d_gene: TRBD2; j_gene: TRBJ2-3; abundance: -; v_gene: TRBV28; CDR3aa: CASLSGSTDTQYF; CDR3nt: TGTGCCAGCCTTAGCGGGAGCACAGATACGCAGTATTTT
d_gene: -; j_gene: TRBJ2-3; abundance: -; v_gene: TRBV11-2; CDR3aa: CASSLDQGTDTQYF; CDR3nt: TGTGCCAGCAGCTTAGATCAGGGCACAGATACGCAGTATTTT
d_gene: TRBD1; j_gene: TRBJ2-7; abundance: -; v_gene: TRBV5-1; CDR3aa: CASSLGTGGIYEQYF; CDR3nt: TGCGCCAGCAGCTTGGGGACAGGGGGAATCTACGAGCAGTACTTC
d_gene: -; j_gene: TRBJ2-7; abundance: once; v_gene: TRBV7-9; CDR3aa: CASSLATNSRGTLSYEQYF; CDR3nt: TGTGCCAGCAGCTTAGCTACCAACAGTAGAGGGACTCTCTCCTACGAGCAGTACTTC
d_gene: -; j_gene: TRBJ2-6; abundance: -; v_gene: TRBV18; CDR3aa: CASSPAGGTSGANVLTF; CDR3nt: TGTGCCAGCTCACCAGCAGGTGGTACTTCTGGGGCCAACGTCCTGACTTTC
d_gene: -; j_gene: TRBJ2-5; abundance: -; v_gene: TRBV5-4; CDR3aa: CASSLDRAQETQYF; CDR3nt: TGTGCCAGCAGCTTGGACAGGGCCCAAGAGACCCAGTACTTC
d_gene: -; j_gene: TRBJ2-1; abundance: -; v_gene: TRBV9; CDR3aa: CASSVDGNPYNEQFF; CDR3nt: TGTGCCAGCAGCGTAGACGGGAACCCCTACAATGAGCAGTTCTTC
d_gene: -; j_gene: TRBJ1-6; abundance: -; v_gene: TRBV2; CDR3aa: CASRLTGPGLNNSPLHF; CDR3nt: TGTGCCAGCAGACTTACTGGGCCAGGCCTTAATAATTCACCCCTCCACTTT
d_gene: TRBD2; j_gene: TRBJ2-3; abundance: -; v_gene: TRBV7-3; CDR3aa: CASSSQPGLGSTDTQYF; CDR3nt: TGTGCCAGCAGCTCCCAACCCGGACTAGGTAGCACAGATACGCAGTATTTT
d_gene: -; j_gene: TRBJ2-7; abundance: -; v_gene: TRBV10-2; CDR3aa: CASSEIQGFYEQYF; CDR3nt: TGCGCCAGCAGTGAGATTCAGGGGTTCTACGAGCAGTACTTC